The 9 T cell receptor beta chains listed next were all sequenced from one sample in a study of OX40 agonist ivuxolimab in advanced cancers. Sequencing used immunoSEQ multiplex PCR; TCRdb keeps in-frame clones, though not all of them. Here the sample spans about 76,000 clones, approximately 85% being singletons. Sequencing used CD4+ or CD8+ T cells sorted from blood, obtained in a trial of the OX40 agonist ivuxolimab. The receptor set was obtained from an adult with an advanced solid tumor such as melanoma, head and neck, liver or kidney cancer.

The V gene is TRBV7-2, the J gene TRBJ2-5, with 8 bases fitting TRBD2. Germline-derived CDR1 and CDR2 are SGHTA and FQGNSA. This CDR3 contains 14 residues. J was trimmed by 5 bases and V by 2 bases; bases with no gene match: 4. The CDR3 loop reads CASSLSGGPETQYF. Written as DNA, the CDR3 is TGTGCCAGCAGCTTATCGGGGGGGCCGGAGACCCAGTACTTC.

The chain couples TRBV9 to TRBJ2-3; D ambiguous. In germline, CDR1 is SGDLS, CDR2 YYNGEE. The CDR3 is made up of 12 amino acids. The germline V and J ends were trimmed by 4 bases and 0 bases, with 3 bases remaining between them. CDR3: CASSFSTDTQYF. DNA for the CDR3: TGTGCCAGCAGCTTTAGCACAGATACGCAGTATTTT.

This clone has just one count. J is TRBJ2-1 and V is TRBV7-2; no firm D call. The CDR3 totals 14 residues. Germline V gives CDR1 SGHTA, CDR2 FQGNSA. V lost 9 bases and J 6 bases, leaving 18 bases between the germline ends. The CDR3 protein is CASLAQVLGNEQFF. The CDR3 DNA sequence: TGTGCCAGTCTCGCACAAGTACTGGGCAATGAGCAGTTCTTC.

V gene TRBV7-2 combines with J gene TRBJ1-1, with 9 bases fitting TRBD1. The ends lost 4 bases at V and 2 bases at J; junction bases unmatched: 5. Germline-derived CDR1 and CDR2 are SGHTA and FQGNSA. The CDR3 is 15 amino acids. This CDR3 reads CASSSRTGANTEAFF. The CDR3 nucleotides read TGTGCCAGCAGCTCCAGGACAGGGGCCAACACTGAAGCTTTCTTT.

The chain has TRBV6-4 and TRBJ1-2, with 7 bases that match TRBD1. The germline gives CDR1 MRHNA, CDR2 SNTAGT. This CDR3 has 14 residues. V shed 5 bases, J shed 1 base, and the junction held 4 bases outside the gene matches. The CDR3 is CASSRDSNNYGYTF. In nucleotides, the CDR3 is TGTGCCAGCAGTAGGGACAGCAATAACTATGGCTACACCTTC.

The chain links TRBV14 to TRBJ2-7; the match to TRBD2 covers 10 bases. CDR1 SGHDN and CDR2 FVKESK come from the germline V gene. The V and J ends lost 4 bases and 2 bases, in that order; junction bases with no gene match: 2. The CDR3 totals 14 residues. This CDR3 is CASSLGLATYEQYF. The CDR3 DNA follows: TGTGCCAGCAGCCTGGGACTAGCGACCTACGAGCAGTACTTC.

A single count supports this clone. The chain links TRBV9 to TRBJ2-5; D uncertain. V shed 2 bases and J shed 4 bases, with 15 bases lying between them. CDR3 length: 15 residues. The germline V gene has CDR1 SGDLS and CDR2 YYNGEE. DNA for the CDR3: TGTGCCAGCAGCGTTACCCTCCGGAGCAGAGAGACCCAGTACTTC. Amino acids: CASSVTLRSRETQYF.

This chain connects TRBV4-3 to TRBJ1-6, with 8 bases lining up with TRBD1. The V and J ends lost 1 base and 7 bases, in that order; junction bases with no gene match: 12. This CDR3 spans 18 amino acids. In germline, CDR1 is LGHNA, CDR2 YSLEER. The CDR3 is CASSQATTGATPNSPLHF. In DNA form, the CDR3 reads TGCGCCAGCAGCCAAGCAACGACAGGGGCCACTCCCAATTCACCCCTCCACTTT.

This clone showed up just once. This rearrangement joins TRBV10-3 to TRBJ2-6; D is uncertain. The germline gives CDR1 ENHRY, CDR2 SYGVKD. V dropped 10 bases and J dropped 0 bases, with 13 bases sitting between them. The CDR3 has 15 amino acids. The CDR3 region is CASTTAHSGANVLTF. The CDR3 nucleotides are TGTGCCAGCACCACAGCTCACTCTGGGGCCAACGTCCTGACTTTC.